Presented here are 21 T cell receptor beta chains from one specimen sequenced in a study of Graves' ophthalmopathy and Graves' hyperthyroidism. RNA transcripts provided the template for amplifying TCR beta CDR3 regions. Following a first-round RT-PCR that used HTBI primers, a second-round multiplex PCR was carried out. TCRdb reanalysed the multiplex PCR reads using MiXCR and keeps one entry per CDR3 protein. This sample has 200,000 to 250,000 distinct CDR3 sequences, with about 22% found just once. Sequences were obtained from peripheral blood. These receptors were collected from a woman between 45 and 65 years old with Graves' ophthalmopathy.

This clonotype was picked up many times. CDR3 DNA: TGTGCCAGCAGCCAAATACATTACGAGCAGTACTTC. This sequence encodes CASSQIHYEQYF. The rearrangement uses TRBV3-1 and TRBJ2-7; D unresolved. The ends were cut back, 2 bases at V and 4 bases at J, with 6 bases in the middle. Germline V gene data show CDR1 as LGHDT and CDR2 as YNNKEL (reference sequence). This CDR3 comprises 12 residues.

The chain has TRBV28 and TRBJ1-1, with a tentative D call TRBD1 (6 bases). The CDR3 covers 15 residues. V was cut by 9 bases and J by 1 base, with 18 bases left in between. In germline, CDR1 is MDHEN, CDR2 SYDVKM. The DNA for the CDR3 is TGTGCCAGTGTATCCGGTGGGACACGGAACACTGAAGCTTTCTTT. This gives the protein CASVSGGTRNTEAFF.

This sequence joins TRBV27 and TRBJ1-2, with D possibly TRBD1 on 5 matching bases. CDR1 and CDR2 from the germline V gene are MNHEY and SMNVEV (reference sequence). V gave up 5 bases and J gave up 2 bases, with 9 bases separating them. The CDR3 length is 13 residues. In DNA form, the CDR3 reads TGTGCCAGCAGTGATCCAGGGAACTATGGCTACACCTTC. Its translation is CASSDPGNYGYTF.

Many counts were recorded for this clonotype. This rearrangement joins TRBV20-1 to TRBJ2-7; no definite D call. The CDR3 totals 11 residues. V was pared by 0 bases and J by 2 bases, with 2 bases between. From germline, CDR1 is DFQATT and CDR2 SNEGSKA (reference sequence). The CDR3, as DNA: TGCAGTGCTAGAGACACCTACGAGCAGTACTTC. Residues: CSARDTYEQYF.

This clonotype was observed many times. V and J are TRBV6-1 and TRBJ2-7; D might be TRBD2 (7 bases). There are 16 residues in the CDR3. V was cut by 0 bases and J by 3 bases, with 15 bases left in between. The germline V gene encodes CDR1 MNHNS and CDR2 SASEGT. The CDR3, as DNA: TGTGCCAGCAGTGAAGCGAGGCCAGGGGACTACTACGAGCAGTACTTC. Protein: CASSEARPGDYYEQYF.

This clonotype was detected many times. V usage is TRBV6-1 and J usage is TRBJ2-7; tentatively, D is TRBD2 (5 bases). V lost 3 bases to trimming and J lost 5 bases, with 5 bases between them. Germline CDR1 MNHNS, CDR2 SASEGT. The CDR3 extends over 11 amino acids. CDR3 loop: CASSEEDEQYF. The CDR3 DNA reads TGTGCCAGCAGTGAGGAGGACGAGCAGTACTTC.

This CDR3 is CASSGPGLAGVGQYF. CDR3 DNA sequence: TGTGCCAGCAGTGGTCCGGGACTAGCGGGAGTGGGGCAGTACTTC. The rearrangement joins TRBV28 to TRBJ2-7, with 14 bases lining up with TRBD2. Germline V lookup: CDR1 MDHEN, CDR2 SYDVKM. V gave up 5 bases and J gave up 9 bases; unmatched junction bases: 9. CDR3 length: 15 amino acids.

Here the CDR3 reads CASSSGQGFYYGYTF. In DNA, the CDR3 is TGTGCCAGCAGCTCGGGACAGGGATTCTACTATGGCTACACCTTC. This chain joins TRBV7-8 and TRBJ1-2, with 9 bases lining up with TRBD1. Trimming removed 4 bases from V and 3 bases from J; junction bases left unmatched: 6. CDR1 is SGHVS and CDR2 is FQNEAQ in the germline V gene. The length of the CDR3 is 15 residues.

This clonotype was counted at least ten times. This CDR3 is CASSSPGLFQETQYF. In DNA form, the CDR3 reads TGTGCCAGCAGTTCCCCGGGACTTTTCCAAGAGACCCAGTACTTC. The V and J genes are TRBV28 and TRBJ2-5, with TRBD2 as a possible D gene (6 bases). The CDR3 is 15 amino acids. The germline V gene encodes CDR1 MDHEN and CDR2 SYDVKM. V shed 4 bases and J shed 1 base, with 13 bases lying between them.

This clonotype was picked up many times. This chain connects TRBV5-1 to TRBJ2-7; possible D gene TRBD1, 6 bases. V was cut by 4 bases and J by 4 bases, with 15 bases left in between. The germline gives CDR1 SGHRS, CDR2 YFSETQ. This CDR3 has 14 amino acids. As DNA, the CDR3 is TGCGCCAGCAGCAGGGCCGGGACACTTTACGAGCAGTACTTC. Amino acid sequence: CASSRAGTLYEQYF.

The table lists this clonotype with many counts. The chain has TRBV5-1 and TRBJ2-2; perhaps TRBD1 as D (6 bases). CDR1 is SGHRS and CDR2 is YFSETQ in the germline V gene. V was pared by 3 bases and J by 0 bases, with 12 bases between. The CDR3 sequence is 16 residues long. The CDR3: CASSSTGPSNTGELFF. Here the CDR3 DNA reads TGCGCCAGCAGCTCAACAGGGCCGTCGAACACCGGGGAGCTGTTTTTT.

In this sample, this clonotype turned up a few times. The V call is TRBV12-5, the J call TRBJ1-1; D is perhaps TRBD1 (6 bases). CDR3 length: 14 residues. The V end was cut by 6 bases, the J end by 4 bases, with 15 bases between. Germline V gene data show CDR1 as LGHNT and CDR2 as FRNRAP. The DNA for the CDR3 is TGTGCTAGTGGCCGGGGGCAGGGTGGCACTGAAGCTTTCTTT. Protein: CASGRGQGGTEAFF.

The gene calls are TRBV30 and TRBJ1-1; no firm D call. Germline values: CDR1 GTSNPN, CDR2 SVGIG (reference sequence). Trimming shortened V by 4 bases and J by 1 base, and 10 bases separated the two germline ends. The CDR3 length is 13 residues. The CDR3 loop is CAWTALRNTEAFF. In DNA, the CDR3 is TGTGCCTGGACCGCCCTGAGGAACACTGAAGCTTTCTTT.

This clonotype has at least ten counts. The chain joins TRBV5-1 to TRBJ2-3, with a possible D match to TRBD2 (5 bases). Trimming cost V 1 base and J 0 bases, with 9 bases left between them. Germline CDR1 and CDR2: SGHRS and YFSETQ. This CDR3 region has 15 residues. CDR3 sequence reads: CASSLQQRSTDTQYF. The CDR3 DNA reads TGCGCCAGCAGCTTGCAACAGCGGAGCACAGATACGCAGTATTTT.

This clonotype was recorded once. Written as DNA, the CDR3 is TGTGCCAGCAGTCCTCCCTCCGTGGAGCTGTTTTTT. Amino acids: CASSPPSVELFF. This rearrangement joins TRBV12-3 or TRBV12-4 to TRBJ2-2; D remains unclear. V lost 5 bases, J lost 10 bases, and 11 bases lay in between. The CDR3 length is 12 residues.

In this sample, this clonotype turned up many times. The V and J genes are TRBV30 and TRBJ1-1; tentatively, D is TRBD1 (5 bases). The CDR3 is 13 amino acids. Deletions cut 2 bases from V and 3 bases from J, with 10 bases between. Germline CDR1 is GTSNPN and CDR2 is SVGIG (reference sequence). The CDR3 region is CAWSRQSYTEAFF. The CDR3 nucleotides read TGTGCCTGGAGTCGACAGAGTTACACTGAAGCTTTCTTT.

This clonotype occurred a few times. Its ends do not fully match the called genes, so a read error is possible. The genes are TRBV20-1 and TRBJ1-2; 11 positions agree with TRBD1. Germline V gives CDR1 DFQATT, CDR2 SNEGSKA (reference sequence). This CDR3 is built from 15 residues. The CDR3 DNA sequence: TGCACTGCTAGAGACATAGGACAGGGGGCCTATGGCTACACCTTC. Amino acid sequence: CTARDIGQGAYGYTF.

This clonotype was counted at least ten times. This chain joins TRBV12-5 and TRBJ2-5; a weak D match, TRBD1 (5 bases). Germline loops: CDR1 LGHNT, CDR2 FRNRAP. CDR3 length: 15 amino acids. The V gene lost 1 base and the J gene lost 4 bases, with 13 bases spanning the gap. The CDR3 nucleotides read TGTGCTAGTGGTTTGGCGACAGTGACGGGAGAGACCCAGTACTTC. This codes for CASGLATVTGETQYF.

The gene calls are TRBV11-2 and TRBJ2-5, with 7 bases that match TRBD1. CDR3 size: 15 residues. V trimming: 5 bases; J trimming: 4 bases; junction bases outside the gene matches: 10. Germline V gene lookup returns CDR1 SGHAT and CDR2 FQNNGV. In DNA, the CDR3 is TGTGCCAGCAGCCTTAGGGGGACAGCTGGAGAGACCCAGTACTTC. Its translation: CASSLRGTAGETQYF.

Comments on this clonotype: Just one base apart from a much larger clone, this may be a read error. This rearrangement joins TRBV7-8 to TRBJ1-1, with D unresolved. The CDR3 runs 14 residues. The germline V gene has CDR1 SGHVS and CDR2 FQNEAQ. Trimming took off 0 bases at V and 6 bases at J, with 11 bases between the two ends. The CDR3 DNA sequence: TGTGCCAGCAGCTTAGCGCCTCCGAGCTCTGAAGCTTTCTTT. It codes for CASSLAPPSSEAFF.

This clonotype has at least ten counts. This rearrangement joins TRBV20-1 to TRBJ2-7; D is unclear. This CDR3 is 14 amino acids long. Germline CDR1 DFQATT, CDR2 SNEGSKA (reference sequence). V was clipped by 4 bases and J by 0 bases, with 13 bases between them. The CDR3 DNA sequence: TGCAGTGCTAAGAAGGACCCACGCTCCTACGAGCAGTACTTC. Translation gives CSAKKDPRSYEQYF.